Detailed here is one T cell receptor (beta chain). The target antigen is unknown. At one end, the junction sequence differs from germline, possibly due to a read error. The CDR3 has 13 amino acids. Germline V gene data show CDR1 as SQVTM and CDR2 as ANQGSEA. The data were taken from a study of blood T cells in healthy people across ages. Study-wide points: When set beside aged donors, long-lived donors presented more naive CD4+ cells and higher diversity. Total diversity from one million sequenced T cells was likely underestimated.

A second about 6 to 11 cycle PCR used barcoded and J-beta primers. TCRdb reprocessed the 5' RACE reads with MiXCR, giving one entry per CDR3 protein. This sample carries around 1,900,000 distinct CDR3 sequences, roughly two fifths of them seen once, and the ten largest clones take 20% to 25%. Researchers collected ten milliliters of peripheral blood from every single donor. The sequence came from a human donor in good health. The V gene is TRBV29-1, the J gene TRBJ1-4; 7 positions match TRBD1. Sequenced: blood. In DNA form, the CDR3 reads TGCAGCGTTGATCAGGGGGTTAATGAAAAACGGTTTTTT. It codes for CSVDQGVNEKRFF. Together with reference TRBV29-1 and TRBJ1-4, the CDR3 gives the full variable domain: SAVISQKPSRDICQRGTSLTIQCQVDSQVTMMFWYRQQPGQSLTLIATANQGSEATYESGFVIDKFPISRPNLTFSTLTVSNMSPEDSSIYLCSVDQGVNEKRFFGSGTQLSVL.